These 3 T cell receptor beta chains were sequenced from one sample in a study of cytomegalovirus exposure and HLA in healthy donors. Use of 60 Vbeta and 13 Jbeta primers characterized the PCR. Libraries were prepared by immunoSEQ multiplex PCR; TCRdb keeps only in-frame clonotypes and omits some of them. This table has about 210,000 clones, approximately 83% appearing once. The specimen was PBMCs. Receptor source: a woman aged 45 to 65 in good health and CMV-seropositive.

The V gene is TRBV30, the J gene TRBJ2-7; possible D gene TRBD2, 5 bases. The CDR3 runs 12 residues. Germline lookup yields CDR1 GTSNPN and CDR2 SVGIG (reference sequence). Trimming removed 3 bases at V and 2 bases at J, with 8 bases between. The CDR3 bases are TGTGCCTGGAGCCCGGGGACCTACGAGCAGTACTTC. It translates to CAWSPGTYEQYF.

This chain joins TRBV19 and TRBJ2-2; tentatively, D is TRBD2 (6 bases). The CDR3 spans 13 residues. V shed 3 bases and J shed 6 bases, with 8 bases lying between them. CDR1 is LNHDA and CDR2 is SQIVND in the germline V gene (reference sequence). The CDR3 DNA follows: TGTGCCAGTAGTATGGGGGGAGCCGGGGAGCTGTTTTTT. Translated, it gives CASSMGGAGELFF.

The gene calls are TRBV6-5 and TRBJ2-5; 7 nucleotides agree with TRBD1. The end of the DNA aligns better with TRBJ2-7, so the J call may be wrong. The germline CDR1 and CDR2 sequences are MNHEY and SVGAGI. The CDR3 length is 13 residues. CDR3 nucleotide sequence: TGTGCCAGCAGGTCAGGGGGTGGTTACGAGCAGTACTTC. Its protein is CASRSGGGYEQYF.